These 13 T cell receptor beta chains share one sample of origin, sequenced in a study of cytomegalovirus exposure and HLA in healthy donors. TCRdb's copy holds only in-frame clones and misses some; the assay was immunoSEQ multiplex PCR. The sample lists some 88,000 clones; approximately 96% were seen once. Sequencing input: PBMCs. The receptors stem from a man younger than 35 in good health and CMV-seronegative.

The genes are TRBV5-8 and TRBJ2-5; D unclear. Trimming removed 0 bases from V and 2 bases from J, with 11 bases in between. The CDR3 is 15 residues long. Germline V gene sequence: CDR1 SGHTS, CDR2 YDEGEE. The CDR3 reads CASSLAWAAQETQYF. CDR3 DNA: TGTGCCAGCAGCTTGGCGTGGGCCGCTCAAGAGACCCAGTACTTC.

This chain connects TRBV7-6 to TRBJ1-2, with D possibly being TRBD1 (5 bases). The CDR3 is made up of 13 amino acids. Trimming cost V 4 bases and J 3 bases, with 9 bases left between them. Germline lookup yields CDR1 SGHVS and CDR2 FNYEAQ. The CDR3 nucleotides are TGTGCCAGCAGCTCACCAGGGTACTATGGCTACACCTTC. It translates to CASSSPGYYGYTF.

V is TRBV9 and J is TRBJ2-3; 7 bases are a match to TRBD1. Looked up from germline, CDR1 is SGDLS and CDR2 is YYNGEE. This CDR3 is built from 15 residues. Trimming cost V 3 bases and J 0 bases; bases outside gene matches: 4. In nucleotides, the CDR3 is TGTGCCAGCAGCGGATCAGGGGGTAGCACAGATACGCAGTATTTT. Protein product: CASSGSGGSTDTQYF.

DNA for the CDR3: TGTGCCAGCAGCTTAGTCCCCTCAGGACTAGCGGGAAGCACAGATACGCAGTATTTT. Amino acid sequence: CASSLVPSGLAGSTDTQYF. The chain couples TRBV7-2 to TRBJ2-3; 12 bases are a match to TRBD2. V lost 1 base to trimming and J lost 0 bases; unmatched junction nucleotides: 8. The CDR3 consists of 19 residues. Germline CDR1 is SGHTA and CDR2 is FQGNSA.

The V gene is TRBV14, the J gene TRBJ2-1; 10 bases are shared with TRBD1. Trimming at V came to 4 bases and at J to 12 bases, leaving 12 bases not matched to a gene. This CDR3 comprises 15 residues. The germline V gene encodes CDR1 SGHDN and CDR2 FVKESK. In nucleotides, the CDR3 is TGTGCCAGCAGCCCCAGACAGGGGGCTGTTTTATCGCAGTTCTTC. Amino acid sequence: CASSPRQGAVLSQFF.

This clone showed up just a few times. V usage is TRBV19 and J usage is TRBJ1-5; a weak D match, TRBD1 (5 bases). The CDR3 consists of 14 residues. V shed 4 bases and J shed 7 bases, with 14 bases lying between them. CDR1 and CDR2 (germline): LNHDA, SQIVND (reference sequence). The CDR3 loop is CASSTAPGSQPQHF. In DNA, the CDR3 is TGTGCCAGTAGTACCGCGCCAGGGTCCCAGCCCCAGCATTTT.

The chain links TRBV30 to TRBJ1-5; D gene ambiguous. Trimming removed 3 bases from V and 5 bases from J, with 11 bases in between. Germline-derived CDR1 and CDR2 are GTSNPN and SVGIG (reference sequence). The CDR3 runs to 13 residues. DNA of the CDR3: TGTGCCTGGAGCTCAACAGATGATCAGCCCCAGCATTTT. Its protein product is CAWSSTDDQPQHF.

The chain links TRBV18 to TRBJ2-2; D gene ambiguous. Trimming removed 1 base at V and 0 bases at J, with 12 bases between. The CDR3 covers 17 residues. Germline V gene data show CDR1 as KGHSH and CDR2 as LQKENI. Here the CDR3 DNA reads TGTGCCAGCTCACCACGTTTACAGTTCGCGAACACCGGGGAGCTGTTTTTT. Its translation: CASSPRLQFANTGELFF. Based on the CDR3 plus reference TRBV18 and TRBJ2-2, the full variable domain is NAGVMQNPRHLVRRRGQEARLRCSPMKGHSHVYWYRQLPEEGLKFMVYLQKENIIDESGMPKERFSAEFPKEGPSILRIQQVVRGDSAAYFCASSPRLQFANTGELFFGEGSRLTVL.

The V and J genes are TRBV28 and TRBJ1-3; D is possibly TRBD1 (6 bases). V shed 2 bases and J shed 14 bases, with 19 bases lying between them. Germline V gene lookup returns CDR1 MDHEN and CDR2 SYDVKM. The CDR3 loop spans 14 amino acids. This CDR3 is CASSLRNLDRGLYF. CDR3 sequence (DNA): TGTGCCAGCAGTTTACGTAACCTGGACAGAGGCCTATATTTT.

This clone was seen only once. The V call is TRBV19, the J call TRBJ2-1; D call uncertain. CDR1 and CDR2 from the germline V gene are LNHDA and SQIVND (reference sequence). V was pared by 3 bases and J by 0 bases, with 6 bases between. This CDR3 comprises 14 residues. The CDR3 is CASSIHSSYNEQFF. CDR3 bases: TGTGCCAGTAGTATCCACAGCTCCTACAATGAGCAGTTCTTC.

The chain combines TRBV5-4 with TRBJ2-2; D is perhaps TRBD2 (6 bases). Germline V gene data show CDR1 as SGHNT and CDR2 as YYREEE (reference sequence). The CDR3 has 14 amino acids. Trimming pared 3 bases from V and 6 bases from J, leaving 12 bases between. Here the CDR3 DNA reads TGTGCCAGCAGCTCCATAGGGGAGGCCGGGGAGCTGTTTTTT. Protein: CASSSIGEAGELFF.

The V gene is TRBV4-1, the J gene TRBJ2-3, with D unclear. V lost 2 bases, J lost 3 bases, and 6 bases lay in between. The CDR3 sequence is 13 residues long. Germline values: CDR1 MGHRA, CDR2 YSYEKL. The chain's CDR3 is CASSQTATDTQYF. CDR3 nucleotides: TGCGCCAGCAGCCAAACAGCTACAGATACGCAGTATTTT.

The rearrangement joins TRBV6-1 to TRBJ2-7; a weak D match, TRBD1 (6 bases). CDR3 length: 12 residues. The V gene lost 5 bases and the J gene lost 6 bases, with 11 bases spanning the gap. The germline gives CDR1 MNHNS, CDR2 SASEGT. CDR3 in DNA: TGTGCCAGCAGTCCAAACAGGGCCGAGCAGTACGTC. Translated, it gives CASSPNRAEQYV.